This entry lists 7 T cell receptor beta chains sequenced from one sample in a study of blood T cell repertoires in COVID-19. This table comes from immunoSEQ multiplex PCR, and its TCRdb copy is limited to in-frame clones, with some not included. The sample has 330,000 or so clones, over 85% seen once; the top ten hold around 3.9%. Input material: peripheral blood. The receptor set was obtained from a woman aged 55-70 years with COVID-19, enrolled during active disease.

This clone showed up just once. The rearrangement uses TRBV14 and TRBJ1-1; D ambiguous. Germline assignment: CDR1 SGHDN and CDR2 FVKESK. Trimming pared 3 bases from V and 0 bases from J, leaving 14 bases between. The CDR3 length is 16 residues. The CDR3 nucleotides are TGTGCCAGCAGCCACCGCTTAGGGAGATTGAACACTGAAGCTTTCTTT. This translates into CASSHRLGRLNTEAFF.

DNA for the CDR3: TGTGCCAGCAGCCAAGTTCGGGGAACTGGAAACACCATATATTTT. This sequence encodes CASSQVRGTGNTIYF. The chain carries TRBV14 and TRBJ1-3, with D hard to call. V lost 1 base and J lost 2, with 9 bases in between. CDR1 and CDR2 from the germline V gene are SGHDN and FVKESK. The CDR3 has 15 amino acids.

The CDR3 DNA reads as TGTGCCAGCACCCCCTCCGGGACAGGGGCTGAGCAGTTCTTC. This encodes CASTPSGTGAEQFF. The rearrangement joins TRBV2 to TRBJ2-1; TRBD1 agrees at 10 bases. The CDR3 covers 14 residues. CDR1 and CDR2 (germline): SNHLY, FYNNEI. Trimming cost V 7 bases and J 9 bases; bases outside gene matches: 9.

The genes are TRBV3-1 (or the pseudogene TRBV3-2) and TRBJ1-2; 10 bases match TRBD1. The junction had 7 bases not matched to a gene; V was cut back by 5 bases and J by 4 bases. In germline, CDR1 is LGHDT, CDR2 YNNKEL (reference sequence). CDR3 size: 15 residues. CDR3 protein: CASSSGQGGLYGYTF. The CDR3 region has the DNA TGTGCCAGCAGCTCAGGACAGGGGGGACTCTATGGCTACACCTTC.

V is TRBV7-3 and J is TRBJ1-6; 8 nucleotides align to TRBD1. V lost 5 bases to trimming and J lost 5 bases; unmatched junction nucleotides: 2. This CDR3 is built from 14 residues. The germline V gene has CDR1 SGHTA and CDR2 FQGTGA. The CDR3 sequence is CASSPGQDNSPLHF. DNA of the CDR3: TGTGCCAGCAGCCCGGGACAGGATAATTCACCCCTCCACTTT.

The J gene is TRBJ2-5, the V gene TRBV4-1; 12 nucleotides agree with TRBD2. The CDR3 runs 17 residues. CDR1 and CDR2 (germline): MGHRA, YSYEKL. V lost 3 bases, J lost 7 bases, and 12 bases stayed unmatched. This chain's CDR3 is CASSQPTSGGPLGTQYF. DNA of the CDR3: TGCGCCAGCAGCCAGCCCACTAGCGGGGGGCCCCTAGGGACCCAGTACTTC.

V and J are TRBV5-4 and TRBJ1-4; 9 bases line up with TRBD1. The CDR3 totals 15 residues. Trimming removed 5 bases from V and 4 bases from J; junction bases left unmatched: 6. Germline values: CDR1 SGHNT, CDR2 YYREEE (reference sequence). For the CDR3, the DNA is TGTGCCAGCAGTTTGCCGGGACAGGGTAATGAAAAACTGTTTTTT. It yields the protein CASSLPGQGNEKLFF.